This T cell receptor beta chain was retrieved from a study of blood T cell repertoires in COVID-19. Study overall: The study drew acute and convalescent COVID-19 samples from the United States, Italy and Spain. PBMCs, B-cell-depleted T cells, or T cells were the source of the cDNA or gDNA that made up the material.

Enrolment of Seattle patients took place during active infection, and they were followed longitudinally. The CDR3 sequence is 13 residues long. The germline gives CDR1 SNHLY, CDR2 FYNNEI. V dropped 6 bases and J dropped 3; count of bases not matched to a gene: 4. Per the original data handling: Using reference gene primer amplification, nucleated cell counts were estimated. Profiled with immunoSEQ multiplex PCR; TCRdb holds only in-frame clones, not every one. V and J calls and clone size are as listed in that table; D and trimming were resolved from the DNA. This sample has 150,000 to 200,000 clones, with roughly 82% found just once.

The clonotype originates from a woman aged 40 to 55 with COVID-19, enrolled during active disease. Material for sequencing was peripheral blood. This chain connects TRBV2 to TRBJ2-5; 7 bases match TRBD1. CDR3 coding DNA: TGTGCCAGCAGGCGTGACAGGGAAGAGACCCAGTACTTC. Translating gives CASRRDREETQYF.